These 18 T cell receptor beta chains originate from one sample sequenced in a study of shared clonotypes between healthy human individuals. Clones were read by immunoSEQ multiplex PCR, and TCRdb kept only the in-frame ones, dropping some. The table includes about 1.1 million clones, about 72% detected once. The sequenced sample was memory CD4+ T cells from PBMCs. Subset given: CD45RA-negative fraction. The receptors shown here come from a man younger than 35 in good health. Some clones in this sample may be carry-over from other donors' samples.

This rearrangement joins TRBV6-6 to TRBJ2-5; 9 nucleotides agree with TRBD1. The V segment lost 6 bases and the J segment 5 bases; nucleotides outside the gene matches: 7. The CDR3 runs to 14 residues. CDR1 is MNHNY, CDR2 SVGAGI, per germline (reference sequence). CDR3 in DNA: TGTGCCAGCAGCTTCACAGGGGGCTCGGAGACCCAGTACTTC. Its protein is CASSFTGGSETQYF.

CDR3 sequence reads: CASSQPTSSLAKNIQYF. In DNA, the CDR3 is TGCGCCAGCAGCCAACCTACGAGCTCGCTGGCCAAAAACATTCAGTACTTC. The chain is built from TRBV4-1 and TRBJ2-4; D not certain. Trimming left V 2 bases short and J 1 base short, with 15 bases between. The CDR3 consists of 17 residues. Germline V gene sequence: CDR1 MGHRA, CDR2 YSYEKL.

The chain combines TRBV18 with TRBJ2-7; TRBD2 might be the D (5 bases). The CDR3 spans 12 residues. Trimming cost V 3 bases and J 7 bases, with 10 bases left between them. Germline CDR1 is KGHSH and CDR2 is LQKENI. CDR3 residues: CASSPGRGEQYF. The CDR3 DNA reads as TGTGCCAGCTCACCCGGACGGGGAGAGCAGTACTTC.

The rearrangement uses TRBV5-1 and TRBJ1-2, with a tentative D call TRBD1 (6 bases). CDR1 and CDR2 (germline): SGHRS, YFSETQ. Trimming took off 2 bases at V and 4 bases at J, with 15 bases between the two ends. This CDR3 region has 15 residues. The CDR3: CASSFSTGSAYGYTF. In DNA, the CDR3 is TGCGCCAGCAGCTTTAGTACAGGGTCGGCCTATGGCTACACCTTC.

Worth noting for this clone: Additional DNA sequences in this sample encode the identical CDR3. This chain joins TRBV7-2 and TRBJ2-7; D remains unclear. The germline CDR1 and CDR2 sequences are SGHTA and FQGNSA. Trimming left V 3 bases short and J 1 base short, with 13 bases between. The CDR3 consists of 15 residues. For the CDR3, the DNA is TGTGCCAGCAGCTTCGGCGGTAGCTCTTCCTACGAGCAGTACTTC. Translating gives CASSFGGSSSYEQYF.

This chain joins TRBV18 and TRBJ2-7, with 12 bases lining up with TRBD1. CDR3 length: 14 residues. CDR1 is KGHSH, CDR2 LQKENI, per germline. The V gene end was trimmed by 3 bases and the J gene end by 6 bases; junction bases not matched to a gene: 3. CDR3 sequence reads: CASSPGTGGPEQYF. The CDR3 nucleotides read TGTGCCAGCTCACCGGGGACAGGGGGCCCCGAGCAGTACTTC.

The CDR3 nucleotides are TGTGCCAGCAGCAAATCCAGACGGGGGACAGGGCACACTGAAGCTTTCTTT. Amino acid sequence: CASSKSRRGTGHTEAFF. This sequence joins TRBV21-1 and TRBJ1-1; the table's D call of TRBD1 was not tested on the DNA. TRBV21-1 is flagged as a pseudogene. CDR3 length: 17 amino acids.

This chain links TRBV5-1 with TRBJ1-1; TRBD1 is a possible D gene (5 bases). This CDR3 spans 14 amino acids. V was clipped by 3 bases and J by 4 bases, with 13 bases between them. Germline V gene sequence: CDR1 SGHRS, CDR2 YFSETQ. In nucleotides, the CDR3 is TGCGCCAGCAGCTCGGGGGTCGGAGGCACTGAAGCTTTCTTT. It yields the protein CASSSGVGGTEAFF.

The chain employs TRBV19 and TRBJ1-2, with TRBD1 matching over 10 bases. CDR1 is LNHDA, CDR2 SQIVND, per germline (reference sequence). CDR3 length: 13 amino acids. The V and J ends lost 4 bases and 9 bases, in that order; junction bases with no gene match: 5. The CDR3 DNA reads TGTGCCAGTAGTACCAGACAGGGGGCGAGCTACACCTTC. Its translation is CASSTRQGASYTF.

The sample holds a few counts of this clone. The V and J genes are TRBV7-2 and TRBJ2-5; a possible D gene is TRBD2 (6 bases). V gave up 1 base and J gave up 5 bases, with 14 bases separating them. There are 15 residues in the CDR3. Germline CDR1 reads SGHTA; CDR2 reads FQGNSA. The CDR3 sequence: CASSLVLRTTETQYF. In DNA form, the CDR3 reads TGTGCCAGCAGCTTAGTACTACGGACTACGGAGACCCAGTACTTC.

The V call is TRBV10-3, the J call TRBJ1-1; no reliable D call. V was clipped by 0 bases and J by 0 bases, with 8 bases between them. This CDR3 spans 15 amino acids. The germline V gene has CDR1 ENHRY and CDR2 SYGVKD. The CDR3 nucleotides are TGTGCCATCAGTGAGTCCCCGCGGATGAACACTGAAGCTTTCTTT. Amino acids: CAISESPRMNTEAFF.

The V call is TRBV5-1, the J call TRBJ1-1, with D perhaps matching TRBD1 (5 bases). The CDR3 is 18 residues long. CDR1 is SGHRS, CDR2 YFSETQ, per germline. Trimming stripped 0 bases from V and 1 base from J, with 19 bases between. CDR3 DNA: TGCGCCAGCAGCTTGGACCCCAGGGAGGACACACAGAACACTGAAGCTTTCTTT. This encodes CASSLDPREDTQNTEAFF. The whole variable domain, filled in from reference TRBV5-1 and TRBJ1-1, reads KAGVTQTPRYLIKTRGQQVTLSCSPISGHRSVSWYQQTPGQGLQFLFEYFSETQRNKGNFPGRFSGRQFSNSRSEMNVSTLELGDSALYLCASSLDPREDTQNTEAFFGQGTRLTVV.

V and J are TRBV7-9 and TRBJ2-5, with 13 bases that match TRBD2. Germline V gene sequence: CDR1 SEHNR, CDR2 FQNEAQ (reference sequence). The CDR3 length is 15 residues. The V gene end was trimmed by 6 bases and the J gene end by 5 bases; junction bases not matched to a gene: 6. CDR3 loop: CASRRTSGSRETQYF. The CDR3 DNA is TGTGCCAGCAGACGGACTAGCGGGAGTCGGGAGACCCAGTACTTC.

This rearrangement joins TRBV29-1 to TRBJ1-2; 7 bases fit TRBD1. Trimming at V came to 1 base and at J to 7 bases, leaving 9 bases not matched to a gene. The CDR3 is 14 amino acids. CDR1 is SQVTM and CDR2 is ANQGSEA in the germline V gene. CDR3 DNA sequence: TGCAGCGTTGAAGCAGGGGGGGACGACGGTGGCTACACCTTC. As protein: CSVEAGGDDGGYTF.

CDR3 DNA: TGTGCCAGCAGACCCCGACAGGACCTCACTGAAGCTTTCTTT. It is translated as CASRPRQDLTEAFF. This chain links TRBV6-5 with TRBJ1-1, with a possible D match to TRBD1 (6 bases). Germline V gene lookup returns CDR1 MNHEY and CDR2 SVGAGI. The CDR3 length is 14 residues. Trimming removed 6 bases at V and 4 bases at J, with 15 bases between.

DNA for the CDR3: TGTGCCAGCAGCATGGGGGTTGGCACCTACAATGAGCAGTTCTTC. Amino acids: CASSMGVGTYNEQFF. The V and J genes are TRBV11-3 and TRBJ2-1; TRBD1 or TRBD2 may be the D gene (5 bases each). V dropped 5 bases and J dropped 2 bases, with 13 bases sitting between them. Germline V lookup: CDR1 SGHNT, CDR2 YENEEA. The CDR3 length is 15 residues.

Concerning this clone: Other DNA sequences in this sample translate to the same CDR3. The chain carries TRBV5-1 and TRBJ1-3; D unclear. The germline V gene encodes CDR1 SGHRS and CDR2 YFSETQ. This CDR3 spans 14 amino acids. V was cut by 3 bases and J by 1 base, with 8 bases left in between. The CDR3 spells CASSSEGSGNTIYF. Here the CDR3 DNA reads TGCGCCAGCAGCTCGGAGGGTTCTGGAAACACCATATATTTT. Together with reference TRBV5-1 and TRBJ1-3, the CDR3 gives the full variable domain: KAGVTQTPRYLIKTRGQQVTLSCSPISGHRSVSWYQQTPGQGLQFLFEYFSETQRNKGNFPGRFSGRQFSNSRSEMNVSTLELGDSALYLCASSSEGSGNTIYFGEGSWLTVV.

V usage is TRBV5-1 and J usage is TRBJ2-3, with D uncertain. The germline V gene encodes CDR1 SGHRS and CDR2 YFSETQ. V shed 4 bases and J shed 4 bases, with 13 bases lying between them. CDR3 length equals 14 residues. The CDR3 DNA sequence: TGCGCCAGCAGCAAGTTTGAGGCCCCAGATACGCAGTATTTT. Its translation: CASSKFEAPDTQYF.